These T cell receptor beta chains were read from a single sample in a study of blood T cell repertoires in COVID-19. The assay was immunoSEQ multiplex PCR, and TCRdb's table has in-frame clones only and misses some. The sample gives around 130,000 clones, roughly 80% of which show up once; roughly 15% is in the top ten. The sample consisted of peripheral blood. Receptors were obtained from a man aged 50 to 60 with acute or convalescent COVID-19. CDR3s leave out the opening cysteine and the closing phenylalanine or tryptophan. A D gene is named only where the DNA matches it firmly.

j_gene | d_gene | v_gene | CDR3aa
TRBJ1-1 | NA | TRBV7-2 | ASSLATHGEAF
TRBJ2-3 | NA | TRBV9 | ASSEGLF
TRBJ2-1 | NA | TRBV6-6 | ASSYASGSGEQF
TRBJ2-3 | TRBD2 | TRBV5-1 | ASSPGLAGDLDTQY
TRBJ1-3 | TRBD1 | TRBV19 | ASSIRDRGGNTIY
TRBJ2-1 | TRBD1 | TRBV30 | AWSIRGQGEQF
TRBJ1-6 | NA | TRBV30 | AWRQAAYNSPLH
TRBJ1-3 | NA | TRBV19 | ASSPQTGNSGNTIY
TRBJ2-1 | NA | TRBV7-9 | ASTPDRNSYNEQF
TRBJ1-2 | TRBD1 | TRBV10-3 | AISRQGANYGYT
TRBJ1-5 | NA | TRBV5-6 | ASSSWNVYRVGDQPQH
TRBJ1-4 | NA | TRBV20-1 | SAHDMDSLF
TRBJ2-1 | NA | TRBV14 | ASSQGQANEQF
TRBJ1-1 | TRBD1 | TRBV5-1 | ASSLSGQENTEAF
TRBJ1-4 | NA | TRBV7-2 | ASSKGGGSEKLF
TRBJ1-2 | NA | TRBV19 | ASGPSGYT
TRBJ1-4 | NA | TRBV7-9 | ASSLGQGTNEKLF
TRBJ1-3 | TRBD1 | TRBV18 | ASSPGQARSGNTIY
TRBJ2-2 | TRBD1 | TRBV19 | ASSLRDRDTGELF
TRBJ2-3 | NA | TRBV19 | ASARVPDTQY
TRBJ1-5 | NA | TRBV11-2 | ASSPQGNQPQH
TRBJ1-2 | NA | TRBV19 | ASNPDPREGGGYT
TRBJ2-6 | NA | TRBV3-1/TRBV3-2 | ASSHSGANVLT
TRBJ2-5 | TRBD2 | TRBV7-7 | ASSSSGLAGQETQY
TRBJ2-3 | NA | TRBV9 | ASSPHSRGGPDTQY
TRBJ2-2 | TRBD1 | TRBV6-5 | ASRVTGVTGELF
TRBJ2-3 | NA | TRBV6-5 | ASSYNSGSDTQY
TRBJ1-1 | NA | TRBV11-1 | ASSLDRNTEAF
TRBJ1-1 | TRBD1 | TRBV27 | ASSFGTGASEAF
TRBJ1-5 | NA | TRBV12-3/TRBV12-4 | ASSLAPGQPQH
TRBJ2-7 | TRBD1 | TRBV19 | ASSPGTGYEQY
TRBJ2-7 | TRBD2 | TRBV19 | ASSNSGDEQY
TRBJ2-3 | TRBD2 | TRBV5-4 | ASTLGLAGVGDTQY
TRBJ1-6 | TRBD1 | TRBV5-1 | ASSSGQGALH
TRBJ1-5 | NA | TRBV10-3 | AISETRDSQPQH
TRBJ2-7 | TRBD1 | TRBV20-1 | SAGTGGEQY
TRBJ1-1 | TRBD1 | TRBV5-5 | ASSLEGADPGAF
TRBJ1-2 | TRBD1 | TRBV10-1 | ASSESPLYRGVGHGYT
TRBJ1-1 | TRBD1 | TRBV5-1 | ASSTTGTELDTEAF
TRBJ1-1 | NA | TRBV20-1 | SASQGSKNTEAF
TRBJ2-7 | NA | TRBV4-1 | ASSQEHGSEGEQY
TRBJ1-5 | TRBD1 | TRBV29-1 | SVEGDRGQPQH
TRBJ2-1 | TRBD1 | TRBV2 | ASRPRGLNNEQF
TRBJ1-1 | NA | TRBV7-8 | ASSLDQNTEAF
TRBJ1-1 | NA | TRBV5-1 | ASSLQASFFMNTEAF
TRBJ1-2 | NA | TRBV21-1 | ASSKRQGYGYT
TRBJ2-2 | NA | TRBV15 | ATSRDISGELF
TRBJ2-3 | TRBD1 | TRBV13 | ASSPGTETTSTDTQY
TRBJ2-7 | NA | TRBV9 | ANSVSASFYEQY
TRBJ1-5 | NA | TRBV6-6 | ASSRRTSDSNQPQH
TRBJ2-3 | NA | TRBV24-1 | ATSTSGLITDTQY
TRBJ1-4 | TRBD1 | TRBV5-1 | ASSYGQGFNEKLF
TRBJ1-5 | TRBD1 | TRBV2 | ASSSTGGSNQPQH
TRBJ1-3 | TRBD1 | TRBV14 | ASSRQGFGNTIY
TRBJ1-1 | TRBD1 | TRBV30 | AWSTWGTGRGTEAF
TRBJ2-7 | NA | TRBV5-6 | ASSPVDSSYEQY
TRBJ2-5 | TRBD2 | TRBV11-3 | ASSPGLAGEETQY